This TCR beta chain was recovered during a study of STAT5B mutations in CD4+ large granular lymphocyte leukemia. Study-wide points: Main leukemic clonotypes were patient-specific, but roughly 25% appeared at low frequency elsewhere. 8/27 top patient clones versus 2/35 control clones were TRBV06-family. Patient CD4-sorted repertoires stayed more clonal than healthy ones after leukemic-clone removal.

Germline loops: CDR1 GTSNPN, CDR2 SVGIG (reference sequence). Deletions cut 0 bases from V and 5 bases from J, with 1 base between. There are 11 residues in the CDR3. On this clone: Its antigen remains unidentified.

The protocol was immunoSEQ multiplex PCR, while the TCRdb copy is restricted to in-frame clones and leaves out a portion. Of about 20,000 clones in the sample, just over 70% were seen once. The chain carries TRBV30 and TRBJ2-2; no clear D. Input material: CD4+ T cells from blood buffy coats. The sequence derives from a human donor in good health. CDR3 in DNA: TGTGCCTGGAGTGTAACCGGGGAGCTGTTTTTT. It encodes CAWSVTGELFF.